One sample yielded the 32 T cell receptor beta chains listed below, sequenced in a study of blood T cells in healthy people across ages. PCR was performed a second time for about 7 to 11 cycles using a sample-barcoded 5' primer and a J-beta primer mix. Each CDR3 protein gets one entry after TCRdb re-called the 5' RACE reads with MiXCR. The sample contains around 800,000 distinct CDR3 sequences, roughly 24% of which appear only once. This sample also appeared in a second study, on T cells of mothers and their children.

The sequencing sample was made of blood. The receptors here all came from a boy aged 5 to 17 in good health.

This chain uses TRBV5-1 with TRBJ2-4; 8 bases match TRBD1. This CDR3 is 19 amino acids long. V dropped 4 bases and J dropped 0; count of bases not matched to a gene: 15. CDR1 is SGHRS, CDR2 YFSETQ, per germline. In DNA form, the CDR3 reads TGCGCCAGCAGCCCTGGGTCAGGGGGCCAGGGGCTAGCCAAAAACATTCAGTACTTC. Its protein is CASSPGSGGQGLAKNIQYF.

This clonotype was seen only a few times. V and J are TRBV5-5 and TRBJ2-5, with TRBD1 matching 8 bases. Per the germline V gene, CDR1 is SGHKS and CDR2 is YYEKEE (reference sequence). V gave up 5 bases and J gave up 4 bases; unmatched junction bases: 7. The CDR3 length is 14 residues. DNA of the CDR3: TGTGCCAGCAGTTCCTGGACAGGGAGAGAGACCCAGTACTTC. Protein: CASSSWTGRETQYF.

This clonotype was counted only a few times. This rearrangement joins TRBV5-1 to TRBJ1-3; 10 bases fit TRBD1. V shed 0 bases, J shed 3 bases, and the junction held 3 bases outside the gene matches. Looked up from germline, CDR1 is SGHRS and CDR2 is YFSETQ. The CDR3 sequence is 16 residues long. The CDR3 sequence: CASSLGQGAYGNTIYF. CDR3 in DNA: TGCGCCAGCAGCTTGGGACAGGGGGCTTATGGAAACACCATATATTTT.

This clonotype was seen only a few times. The J gene is TRBJ1-2, the V gene TRBV25-1; D is undetermined. The ends were cut back, 4 bases at V and 4 bases at J, with 10 bases in the middle. CDR3 length equals 13 residues. In germline, CDR1 is MGHDK, CDR2 SYGVNS. The CDR3 sequence: CASSGSNPYGYTF. CDR3 nucleotides: TGTGCCAGCAGTGGGTCAAATCCCTATGGCTACACCTTC.

Comments on this clonotype: A junction boundary mismatches the germline segment, possibly from a read error. V and J are TRBV16 and TRBJ1-3; D gene ambiguous. Germline CDR1 is KGHSY and CDR2 is FQNENV. The CDR3 contains 15 residues. The CDR3 protein is CAGSRAGSSGNTIYF. DNA of the CDR3: TGTGCCGGCAGCCGCGCGGGGTCGTCTGGAAACACCATATATTTT. The full variable domain, completed using reference TRBV16 and TRBJ1-3, is GEEVAQTPKHLVRGEGQKAKLYCAPIKGHSYVFWYQQVLKNEFKFLISFQNENVFDETGMPKERFSAKCLPNSPCSLEIQATKLEDSAVYFCAGSRAGSSGNTIYFGEGSWLTVV.

This clonotype was counted only a few times. J is TRBJ1-4 and V is TRBV7-9; D is unresolved. This CDR3 has 16 amino acids. Trimming removed 7 bases from V and 10 bases from J, with 25 bases in between. CDR1 is SEHNR, CDR2 FQNEAQ, per germline (reference sequence). The CDR3 sequence: CASTTTSYYEIGKLFF. Here the CDR3 DNA reads TGTGCCAGCACCACTACTAGTTACTATGAAATTGGAAAACTGTTTTTT.

The V and J genes are TRBV2 and TRBJ2-5; D is uncertain. With 3 bases removed from V and 4 bases from J, the gap between germline ends came to 6 bases. CDR1 is SNHLY and CDR2 is FYNNEI in the germline V gene. CDR3 size: 12 residues. The CDR3 DNA reads TGTGCCAGCAGTGAGGGTATAGAGACCCAGTACTTC. This encodes CASSEGIETQYF. Full variable domain (rest looked up from reference TRBV2 and TRBJ2-5): EPEVTQTPSHQVTQMGQEVILRCVPISNHLYFYWYRQILGQKVEFLVSFYNNEISEKSEIFDDQFSVERPDGSNFTLKIRSTKLEDSAMYFCASSEGIETQYFGPGTRLLVL.

The chain has TRBV6-2 or TRBV6-3 and TRBJ1-1; tentative D call: TRBD1 (6 bases). CDR1 is MNHEY, CDR2 SVGEGT, per germline. The V end was cut by 11 bases, the J end by 4 bases, with 14 bases between. The CDR3 is made up of 12 amino acids. Here the CDR3 DNA reads TGTGCCGCCCGGTGGGGGGCCACTGAAGCTTTCTTT. Its translation: CAARWGATEAFF.

This clonotype has more than one count but fewer than ten. V usage is TRBV11-3 and J usage is TRBJ2-3, with 8 positions matching TRBD2. Germline CDR1 SGHNT, CDR2 YENEEA. This CDR3 contains 16 residues. V trimming: 5 bases; J trimming: 4 bases; junction bases outside the gene matches: 11. The chain's CDR3 is CASSPGGRGAADTQYF. CDR3 DNA sequence: TGTGCCAGCAGCCCGGGGGGGCGGGGGGCGGCAGATACGCAGTATTTT. The whole variable domain, filled in from reference TRBV11-3 and TRBJ2-3, reads EAGVVQSPRYKIIEKKQPVAFWCNPISGHNTLYWYLQNLGQGPELLIRYENEEAVDDSQLPKDRFSAERLKGVDSTLKIQPAELGDSAVYLCASSPGGRGAADTQYFGPGTRLTVL.

There are a few counts of this clonotype. The CDR3 nucleotides are TGTGCCAGCAGTTACGGGACAGGGGTAACAGATACGCAGTATTTT. Translated, it gives CASSYGTGVTDTQYF. The chain carries TRBV28 and TRBJ2-3; 10 bases align to TRBD1. CDR3 length: 15 amino acids. From germline, CDR1 is MDHEN and CDR2 SYDVKM. V dropped 4 bases and J dropped 3; count of bases not matched to a gene: 4. The complete variable domain, with remaining parts taken from reference TRBV28 and TRBJ2-3, reads DVKVTQSSRYLVKRTGEKVFLECVQDMDHENMFWYRQDPGLGLRLIYFSYDVKMKEKGDIPEGYSVSREKKERFSLILESASTNQTSMYLCASSYGTGVTDTQYFGPGTRLTVL.

V usage is TRBV6-5 and J usage is TRBJ1-1; D is ambiguous. The CDR3 spans 16 residues. The V end was cut by 0 bases, the J end by 0 bases, with 11 bases between. Per germline, CDR1 MNHEY and CDR2 SVGAGI. DNA for the CDR3: TGTGCCAGCAGTTACTCGGCCCAGCTCATGAACACTGAAGCTTTCTTT. Translating gives CASSYSAQLMNTEAFF.

This rearrangement joins TRBV24-1 to TRBJ2-7; D gene ambiguous. The J call may be incorrect, as the DNA end agrees better with TRBJ2-5. The V gene's germline CDR1 is KGHDR and CDR2 SFDVKD. The CDR3 runs to 13 residues. The CDR3 region is CATSDILQETQYF. The CDR3 DNA reads TGTGCCACCAGTGATATACTTCAAGAGACCCAGTACTTC.

This clonotype was detected only a few times. The chain links TRBV5-1 to TRBJ1-1, with 7 bases that match TRBD1. The germline V gene has CDR1 SGHRS and CDR2 YFSETQ. The CDR3 is 14 residues long. Trimming removed 2 bases from V and 4 bases from J; junction bases left unmatched: 5. The CDR3 protein is CASSFESGGTEAFF. CDR3 nucleotide sequence: TGCGCCAGCAGCTTTGAGTCAGGGGGCACTGAAGCTTTCTTT.

This chain links TRBV12-3 or TRBV12-4 with TRBJ1-1, with no clear D. Trimming shortened V by 7 bases and J by 1 base, and 13 bases separated the two germline ends. The CDR3 length is 14 residues. The CDR3 loop reads CASIPRRENTEAFF. The CDR3 nucleotides read TGTGCCAGCATTCCCCGTAGGGAGAACACTGAAGCTTTCTTT.

This clonotype was found a few times. This chain links TRBV27 with TRBJ1-5, with D possibly being TRBD1 (5 bases). CDR1 is MNHEY and CDR2 is SMNVEV in the germline V gene (reference sequence). This CDR3 is built from 13 residues. The V end lost 2 bases, the J end lost 5 bases, and 7 bases lay between the germline ends. The CDR3 DNA is TGTGCCAGCAGTTTACGCAGGGATCAGCCCCAGCATTTT. Translated, it gives CASSLRRDQPQHF.

V gene TRBV2 combines with J gene TRBJ2-7, with D hard to call. Trimming shortened V by 6 bases and J by 7 bases, and 13 bases separated the two germline ends. The CDR3 is 12 residues long. CDR1 SNHLY and CDR2 FYNNEI come from the germline V gene. The CDR3 spells CASSRPPWEQYF. DNA for the CDR3: TGTGCCAGCAGCCGCCCCCCATGGGAGCAGTACTTC.

The chain has TRBV9 and TRBJ2-5; 10 bases fit TRBD2. The last part of the DNA fits TRBJ2-7 better; the J call may be wrong. Germline CDR1 and CDR2: SGDLS and YYNGEE. CDR3 size: 15 residues. The CDR3 coding sequence is TGTGCCAGCAGCCCAGCGGGGGGGCTACGGGGCGAGCAGTACTTC. It yields the protein CASSPAGGLRGEQYF.

V and J are TRBV5-1 and TRBJ2-5; 7 nucleotides align to TRBD1. CDR1 and CDR2 from the germline V gene are SGHRS and YFSETQ. The V segment lost 4 bases and the J segment 5 bases; nucleotides outside the gene matches: 11. The CDR3 has 15 amino acids. The chain's CDR3 is CASSPTGDVEETQYF. CDR3 DNA: TGCGCCAGCAGCCCTACAGGGGATGTCGAGGAGACCCAGTACTTC.

CDR3 sequence: CASSPGQGVGEAFF. The CDR3 DNA sequence: TGTGCCAGCTCACCTGGACAGGGGGTTGGTGAAGCTTTCTTT. The chain links TRBV18 to TRBJ1-1, with TRBD1 identical over 10 bases. Germline V gene lookup returns CDR1 KGHSH and CDR2 LQKENI. With V trimmed by 3 bases and J by 7 bases, 5 bases remained unmatched. The CDR3 runs to 14 residues.

This clonotype was counted a few times. The chain carries TRBV10-3 and TRBJ2-2; no definite D call. This CDR3 has 14 residues. Trimming pared 2 bases from V and 4 bases from J, leaving 8 bases between. Germline V gene sequence: CDR1 ENHRY, CDR2 SYGVKD. The CDR3 coding sequence is TGTGCCATCAGTGAGGTACTGGGCACCGGGGAGCTGTTTTTT. It is translated as CAISEVLGTGELFF.

CDR3 sequence (DNA): TGCGCCAGCAGCTTGGGGGACGTGCGTTCAATAGACATTCAGTACTTC. This sequence encodes CASSLGDVRSIDIQYF. This chain links TRBV5-1 with TRBJ2-4, with D perhaps assigned TRBD1 or TRBD2 (5 bases each). The V gene lost 0 bases and the J gene lost 8 bases, with 18 bases spanning the gap. This CDR3 comprises 16 residues. Germline loops: CDR1 SGHRS, CDR2 YFSETQ.

This clonotype was seen more than once but under ten times. The chain recombines TRBV20-1 with TRBJ1-1; D unclear. With 0 bases removed from V and 0 bases from J, the gap between germline ends came to 8 bases. Per the germline V gene, CDR1 is DFQATT and CDR2 is SNEGSKA (reference sequence). The CDR3 runs to 14 residues. CDR3 protein: CSARDLRVNTEAFF. Here the CDR3 DNA reads TGCAGTGCTAGAGATCTGAGGGTGAACACTGAAGCTTTCTTT.

The V gene is TRBV20-1, the J gene TRBJ2-3, with 7 bases identical to TRBD1. The CDR3 has 12 amino acids. Germline loops: CDR1 DFQATT, CDR2 SNEGSKA (reference sequence). With V trimmed by 6 bases and J by 3 bases, 3 bases remained unmatched. CDR3 sequence (DNA): TGCAGTGCCGGGACAGCTACAGATACGCAGTATTTT. Its protein is CSAGTATDTQYF.

The chain combines TRBV30 with TRBJ1-1, with D unclear. Trimming removed 2 bases at V and 1 base at J, with 8 bases between. The CDR3 loop spans 13 amino acids. Germline V gene sequence: CDR1 GTSNPN, CDR2 SVGIG (reference sequence). The CDR3 DNA reads as TGTGCCTGGAGTTACGGCAGGAACACTGAAGCTTTCTTT. Its translation is CAWSYGRNTEAFF. The full variable domain, rest sourced from reference TRBV30 and TRBJ1-1, is SQTIHQWPATLVQPVGSPLSLECTVEGTSNPNLYWYRQAAGRGLQLLFYSVGIGQISSEVPQNLSASRPQDRQFILSSKKLLLSDSGFYLCAWSYGRNTEAFFGQGTRLTVV.

This clonotype was seen a handful of times. This chain uses TRBV12-3 or TRBV12-4 with TRBJ2-5; tentative D call: TRBD2 (5 bases). V gave up 8 bases and J gave up 8 bases, with 12 bases separating them. This CDR3 spans 11 amino acids. CDR3 residues: CASVMRETQYF. The CDR3 bases are TGTGCCAGCGTCATGAGGGAAACCCAGTACTTC.

This rearrangement joins TRBV9 to TRBJ2-5; D may be TRBD2 (5 bases). Germline V CDR1 and CDR2: SGDLS, YYNGEE. Deletions cut 3 bases from V and 5 bases from J, with 14 bases between. This CDR3 is built from 14 residues. Here the CDR3 DNA reads TGTGCCAGCAGCGCGTCCCGGACTTGGGAGACCCAGTACTTC. Encoded protein: CASSASRTWETQYF. Supplemented by reference TRBV9 and TRBJ2-5, the full variable domain reads DSGVTQTPKHLITATGQRVTLRCSPRSGDLSVYWYQQSLDQGLQFLIQYYNGEERAKGNILERFSAQQFPDLHSELNLSSLELGDSALYFCASSASRTWETQYFGPGTRLLVL.

The chain is built from TRBV20-1 and TRBJ2-4; the match to TRBD2 covers 7 bases. The CDR3 consists of 16 residues. The V gene end was trimmed by 5 bases and the J gene end by 2 bases; junction bases not matched to a gene: 12. Germline V gives CDR1 DFQATT, CDR2 SNEGSKA (reference sequence). The CDR3 DNA reads TGCAGTGCTTCCCTGGGGGGGGGAGGAACCAAAAACATTCAGTACTTC. This sequence encodes CSASLGGGGTKNIQYF.

The chain carries TRBV20-1 and TRBJ2-5, with a possible D match to TRBD1 (6 bases). The CDR3 is 14 residues long. The V and J ends lost 1 base and 1 base respectively, with 10 bases between them. CDR1 and CDR2 from the germline V gene are DFQATT and SNEGSKA (reference sequence). The CDR3 protein is CSARGAGAQETQYF. CDR3 DNA sequence: TGCAGTGCTAGAGGCGCAGGGGCCCAAGAGACCCAGTACTTC.

This clonotype appeared a few times. V usage is TRBV19 and J usage is TRBJ2-4; D remains ambiguous. Germline CDR1 is LNHDA and CDR2 is SQIVND (reference sequence). CDR3 length equals 13 residues. The ends were cut back, 7 bases at V and 0 bases at J, with 7 bases in the middle. CDR3 nucleotide sequence: TGTGCCAGTACGGCTATAGCCAAAAACATTCAGTACTTC. It encodes CASTAIAKNIQYF.

In the case of this clonotype: The germline gene is not matched at one end of the junction; a read error may be the cause. CDR3 loop: CACSSLLTVTITDTQYF. For the CDR3, the DNA is TGTGCCTGCAGTTCGCTATTGACGGTGACAATCACAGATACGCAGTATTTT. The genes are TRBV12-3 or TRBV12-4 and TRBJ2-3, with D unclear. The CDR3 sequence is 17 residues long.

This clonotype has a handful of counts. The rearrangement joins TRBV27 to TRBJ2-7, with TRBD1 matching 8 bases. Germline lookup yields CDR1 MNHEY and CDR2 SMNVEV (reference sequence). This CDR3 contains 15 residues. Trimming removed 0 bases from V and 6 bases from J; junction bases left unmatched: 7. CDR3 protein: CASSLSRTGIAEQYF. CDR3 bases: TGTGCCAGCAGTTTATCGAGGACAGGGATCGCCGAGCAGTACTTC.

This chain uses TRBV5-1 with TRBJ2-1; 9 bases fit TRBD2. CDR1 and CDR2 (germline): SGHRS, YFSETQ. The trim removed 0 bases at V and 6 bases at J, leaving 4 bases unmatched. The CDR3 is made up of 15 amino acids. CDR3 sequence (DNA): TGCGCCAGCAGCTTGGAAGTAGCGGGGGTCAATGAGCAGTTCTTC. Translation: CASSLEVAGVNEQFF.